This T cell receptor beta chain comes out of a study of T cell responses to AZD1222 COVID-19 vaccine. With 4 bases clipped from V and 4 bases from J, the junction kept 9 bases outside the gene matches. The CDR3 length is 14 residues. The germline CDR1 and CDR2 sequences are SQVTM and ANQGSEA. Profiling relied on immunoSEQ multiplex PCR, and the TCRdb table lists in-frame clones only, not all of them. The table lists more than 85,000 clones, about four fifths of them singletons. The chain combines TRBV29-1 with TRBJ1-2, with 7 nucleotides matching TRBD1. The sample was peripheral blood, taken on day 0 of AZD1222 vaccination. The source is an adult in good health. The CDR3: CSVVQGVISYGYTF. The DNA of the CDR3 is TGCAGCGTTGTTCAGGGGGTAATTTCCTATGGCTACACCTTC.